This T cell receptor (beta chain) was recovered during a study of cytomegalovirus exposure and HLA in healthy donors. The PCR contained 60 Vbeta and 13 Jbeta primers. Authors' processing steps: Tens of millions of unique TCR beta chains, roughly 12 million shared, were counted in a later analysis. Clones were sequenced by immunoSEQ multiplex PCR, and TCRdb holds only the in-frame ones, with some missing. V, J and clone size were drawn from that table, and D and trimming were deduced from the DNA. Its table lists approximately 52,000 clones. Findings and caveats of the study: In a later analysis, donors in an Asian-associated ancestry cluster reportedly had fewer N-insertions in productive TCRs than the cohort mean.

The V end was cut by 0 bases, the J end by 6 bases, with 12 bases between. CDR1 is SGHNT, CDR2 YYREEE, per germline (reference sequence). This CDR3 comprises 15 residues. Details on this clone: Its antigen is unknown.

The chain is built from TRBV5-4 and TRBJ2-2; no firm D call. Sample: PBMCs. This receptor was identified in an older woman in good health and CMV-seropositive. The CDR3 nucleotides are TGTGCCAGCAGCTTGGGCGCGGAGCCGGCCGGGGAGCTGTTTTTT. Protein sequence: CASSLGAEPAGELFF.